These 20 T cell receptor beta chains share one sample of origin, sequenced in a study of STAT5B mutations in CD4+ large granular lymphocyte leukemia. Profiling relied on immunoSEQ multiplex PCR, and the TCRdb table lists in-frame clones only, not all of them. The data show 30,000 or so clones, approximately 79% seen once. The sample taken for sequencing was CD4+ T cells from blood buffy coats. The receptors were gathered from a human donor in good health.

This chain connects TRBV28 to TRBJ1-1, with no clear D. Trimming removed 4 bases at V and 8 bases at J, with 8 bases between. The CDR3 spans 11 residues. CDR1 is MDHEN and CDR2 is SYDVKM in the germline V gene. The DNA for the CDR3 is TGTGCCAGCAGTTCGCCCTTGGAAGCTTTCTTT. This encodes CASSSPLEAFF.

V and J are TRBV5-1 and TRBJ1-4; TRBD1 aligns across 10 bases. CDR3 length: 15 residues. V shed 4 bases and J 5 bases; nucleotides not matched to a gene: 5. The germline CDR1 and CDR2 sequences are SGHRS and YFSETQ. The CDR3 reads CASSKDRGGNEKLFF. In DNA form, the CDR3 reads TGCGCCAGCAGCAAGGACAGGGGGGGAAATGAAAAACTGTTTTTT.

The V and J genes are TRBV5-1 and TRBJ2-1, with 7 bases matching TRBD2. Trimming cost V 5 bases and J 6 bases; bases outside gene matches: 2. CDR3 length: 12 residues. Germline V gene data show CDR1 as SGHRS and CDR2 as YFSETQ. The CDR3 loop is CASRRTSNEQFF. In DNA, the CDR3 is TGCGCCAGCAGGAGGACTAGCAATGAGCAGTTCTTC.

The chain links TRBV7-2 to TRBJ1-1; 8 bases fit TRBD1. Losses at the gene ends were 0 bases for V and 5 bases for J; bases not matched to a gene: 2. CDR3 length equals 14 residues. Germline lookup yields CDR1 SGHTA and CDR2 FQGNSA. CDR3 loop: CASSLARGRTEAFF. CDR3 in DNA: TGTGCCAGCAGCTTAGCCAGGGGGCGGACTGAAGCTTTCTTT.

This clone came up a few times. The chain has TRBV9 and TRBJ1-1; D ambiguous. The germline V and J ends were trimmed by 2 bases and 11 bases, with 16 bases remaining between them. The CDR3 runs to 13 residues. The germline CDR1 and CDR2 sequences are SGDLS and YYNGEE. CDR3 bases: TGTGCCAGCAGCGTCTTTGCAGGATCCGGGGCTTTCTTT. Residues: CASSVFAGSGAFF.

J is TRBJ1-1 and V is TRBV5-5; 9 nucleotides line up with TRBD1. The CDR3 is 14 residues long. Germline V gene data show CDR1 as SGHKS and CDR2 as YYEKEE (reference sequence). Trimming at V came to 2 bases and at J to 4 bases, leaving 3 bases not matched to a gene. In DNA, the CDR3 is TGTGCCAGCAGCTTCGGGACAGGGCGCACTGAAGCTTTCTTT. It yields the protein CASSFGTGRTEAFF.

V gene TRBV25-1 combines with J gene TRBJ1-1, with D maybe TRBD1 (6 bases). CDR3 length equals 15 residues. V was cut by 1 base and J by 1 base, with 10 bases left in between. The germline V gene encodes CDR1 MGHDK and CDR2 SYGVNS. CDR3 bases: TGTGCCAGCAGTGAATTCAGGGGTGGGAACACTGAAGCTTTCTTT. Its protein product is CASSEFRGGNTEAFF.

The chain employs TRBV6-6 and TRBJ2-4; a weak D match, TRBD1 (6 bases). The V end lost 0 bases, the J end lost 10 bases, and 19 bases lay between the germline ends. CDR1 is MNHNY and CDR2 is SVGAGI in the germline V gene (reference sequence). The CDR3 loop spans 16 amino acids. The DNA of the CDR3 is TGTGCCAGCAGTTACTCGATAGGGGACATGAGTCGGATTCAGTACTTC. It specifies CASSYSIGDMSRIQYF.

The chain employs TRBV5-6 and TRBJ2-3, with 9 bases identical to TRBD1. The CDR3 runs to 16 residues. In germline, CDR1 is SGHDT, CDR2 YYEEEE. Trimming removed 2 bases from V and 0 bases from J; junction bases left unmatched: 4. The CDR3 region is CASSFYRGPSTDTQYF. The CDR3 region has the DNA TGTGCCAGCAGCTTCTACAGGGGGCCTAGCACAGATACGCAGTATTTT. Full variable domain (missing parts from reference TRBV5-6 and TRBJ2-3): DAGVTQSPTHLIKTRGQQVTLRCSPKSGHDTVSWYQQALGQGPQFIFQYYEEEERQRGNFPDRFSGHQFPNYSSELNVNALLLGDSALYLCASSFYRGPSTDTQYFGPGTRLTVL.

The chain carries TRBV6-1 and TRBJ1-2; no clear D. Per germline, CDR1 MNHNS and CDR2 SASEGT. This CDR3 spans 14 amino acids. The germline V and J ends were trimmed by 5 bases and 0 bases, with 10 bases remaining between them. The CDR3: CASSNGRTNYGYTF. CDR3 sequence (DNA): TGTGCCAGCAGTAATGGTAGGACTAACTATGGCTACACCTTC.

This clone was picked up a small number of times. The J gene is TRBJ1-4, the V gene TRBV7-2; the D gene is possibly TRBD1 (6 bases). The CDR3 extends over 15 amino acids. V lost 5 bases to trimming and J lost 4 bases, with 14 bases between them. CDR1 and CDR2 (germline): SGHTA, FQGNSA. The CDR3 here is CASSHSRGSNEKLFF. For the CDR3, the DNA is TGTGCCAGCAGCCACTCCAGGGGAAGTAATGAAAAACTGTTTTTT.

The CDR3 nucleotides read TGTGCCAGCAGCTTGGGGACAGGGGAGACCGGGGAGCTGTTTTTT. It yields the protein CASSLGTGETGELFF. V gene TRBV5-4 combines with J gene TRBJ2-2; 9 nucleotides line up with TRBD1. J lost 5 bases, V lost 0 bases, and 2 bases had no gene match. The CDR3 covers 15 residues. The germline V gene has CDR1 SGHNT and CDR2 YYREEE (reference sequence).

The rearrangement uses TRBV28 and TRBJ2-2, with D perhaps matching TRBD1 or TRBD2 (6 bases each). This CDR3 has 16 amino acids. V was pared by 5 bases and J by 8 bases, with 21 bases between. CDR1 is MDHEN and CDR2 is SYDVKM in the germline V gene. The CDR3 DNA is TGTGCCAGCAGTCCTCCGGGACAAGGGGGAGGTGGGGAGCTGTTTTTT. Translating gives CASSPPGQGGGGELFF.

The genes are TRBV25-1 and TRBJ1-4; D gene unclear. V gave up 2 bases and J gave up 6 bases, with 10 bases separating them. Germline CDR1 and CDR2: MGHDK and SYGVNS. The CDR3 has 14 amino acids. The CDR3 nucleotides read TGTGCCAGCAGTGAAACCAGGTCCGATGAAAAACTGTTTTTT. It translates to CASSETRSDEKLFF.

The chain has TRBV5-4 and TRBJ1-4; D is ambiguous. Between the trimmed V and J ends, which lost 3 bases and 0 bases, there was a span of 12 bases. The CDR3 covers 16 residues. Germline assignment: CDR1 SGHNT and CDR2 YYREEE (reference sequence). CDR3 bases: TGTGCCAGCAGCTCCGGAGGCCGTGCAACTAATGAAAAACTGTTTTTT. Amino acids: CASSSGGRATNEKLFF.

V and J are TRBV5-1 and TRBJ2-3; possibly TRBD1 for D (6 bases). Germline CDR1 reads SGHRS; CDR2 reads YFSETQ. Deletions cut 2 bases from V and 2 bases from J, with 18 bases between. The CDR3 loop spans 17 amino acids. For the CDR3, the DNA is TGCGCCAGCAGCTTATGGGGGAGAGACAGGCTCACAGATACGCAGTATTTT. Translation gives CASSLWGRDRLTDTQYF.

The chain combines TRBV11-3 with TRBJ2-5, with TRBD1 as a possible D gene (6 bases). The V end lost 0 bases, the J end lost 5 bases, and 13 bases lay between the germline ends. CDR1 is SGHNT and CDR2 is YENEEA in the germline V gene. This CDR3 comprises 15 residues. CDR3 region: CASSLDGGPRETQYF. The CDR3, as DNA: TGTGCCAGCAGCTTAGATGGGGGCCCTAGGGAGACCCAGTACTTC.

As DNA, the CDR3 is TGTGCCAGCAGCTGGCGACAGGGAGTTGGCAATCAGCCCCAGCATTTT. Its protein is CASSWRQGVGNQPQHF. The genes are TRBV5-6 and TRBJ1-5, with 7 positions matching TRBD1. The V gene's germline CDR1 is SGHDT and CDR2 YYEEEE. V shed 3 bases, J shed 2 bases, and the junction held 8 bases outside the gene matches. CDR3 length: 16 residues. The complete variable domain, with remaining parts taken from reference TRBV5-6 and TRBJ1-5, reads DAGVTQSPTHLIKTRGQQVTLRCSPKSGHDTVSWYQQALGQGPQFIFQYYEEEERQRGNFPDRFSGHQFPNYSSELNVNALLLGDSALYLCASSWRQGVGNQPQHFGDGTRLSIL.

The gene calls are TRBV29-1 and TRBJ1-3, with a weak D call TRBD1 (6 bases). Germline assignment: CDR1 SQVTM and CDR2 ANQGSEA. Between the trimmed V and J ends, which lost 7 bases and 8 bases, there was a span of 15 bases. The CDR3 is made up of 12 amino acids. The DNA for the CDR3 is TGCAGCGCAGCGACAGGTGCAGACACCATATATTTT. Translating it yields CSAATGADTIYF.

This chain links TRBV7-2 with TRBJ2-7; D tentatively fits TRBD1 or TRBD2 (5 bases each). V lost 6 bases to trimming and J lost 4 bases, with 13 bases between them. CDR1 is SGHTA, CDR2 FQGNSA, per germline. The CDR3 spans 13 residues. In nucleotides, the CDR3 is TGTGCCAGCAGTCTAAATGGGGGTTACGAGCAGTACTTC. It specifies CASSLNGGYEQYF.